This passage covers 17 T cell receptor beta chains from one sample sequenced in a study of T cell repertoires in cytomegalovirus infection. From the reads, TCRdb called clonotypes with MiXCR, one entry per CDR3 protein. The sample comprises about 210,000 distinct CDR3 sequences, about 7% of which are singletons, and roughly 6.5% rests with the top ten. The sample comprised PBMCs. These receptors were obtained from a human donor in good health (CMV status not recorded). Some clones in this sample may be carry-over from other donors' samples.

V and J are TRBV11-2 and TRBJ2-1, with a tentative D call TRBD2 (6 bases). Germline CDR1 is SGHAT and CDR2 is FQNNGV. The CDR3 length is 13 residues. V lost 1 base and J lost 10, with 11 bases in between. This CDR3 reads CASSLVLEGEQFF. The CDR3 nucleotides read TGTGCCAGCAGCTTAGTTTTGGAGGGGGAGCAGTTCTTC. The whole variable domain, filled in from reference TRBV11-2 and TRBJ2-1, reads EAGVAQSPRYKIIEKRQSVAFWCNPISGHATLYWYQQILGQGPKLLIQFQNNGVVDDSQLPKDRFSAERLKGVDSTLKIQPAKLEDSAVYLCASSLVLEGEQFFGPGTRLTVL.

This clonotype was seen at least ten times. V and J are TRBV2 and TRBJ1-5, with 8 bases matching TRBD1. The V gene's germline CDR1 is SNHLY and CDR2 FYNNEI. The V gene end was trimmed by 6 bases and the J gene end by 5 bases; junction bases not matched to a gene: 3. This CDR3 has 13 amino acids. Here the CDR3 reads CASRDRADQPQHF. CDR3 nucleotide sequence: TGTGCCAGCAGGGACAGGGCGGATCAGCCCCAGCATTTT.

The chain combines TRBV6-2 or TRBV6-3 with TRBJ2-1, with 7 bases aligning to TRBD2. Germline values: CDR1 MNHEY, CDR2 SVGEGT. The CDR3 sequence is 16 residues long. V gave up 4 bases and J gave up 8 bases; unmatched junction bases: 14. CDR3 in amino acids: CASSSPGRVRMDEQFF. The CDR3 DNA is TGTGCCAGCAGTTCCCCGGGGAGGGTGAGGATGGATGAGCAGTTCTTC.

This chain joins TRBV7-9 and TRBJ1-1; D is unclear. From germline, CDR1 is SEHNR and CDR2 FQNEAQ (reference sequence). The CDR3 runs 15 residues. V was pared by 5 bases and J by 1 base, with 14 bases between. CDR3 loop: CASSTTRRANTEAFF. The DNA of the CDR3 is TGTGCCAGCAGCACGACGCGGAGGGCGAACACTGAAGCTTTCTTT.

The CDR3 loop reads CASSSSRDGKTKNIQYF. CDR3 nucleotide sequence: TGTGCCAGCAGTAGCTCCCGGGACGGAAAAACCAAAAACATTCAGTACTTC. V gene TRBV2 combines with J gene TRBJ2-4; D possibly matches TRBD1 or TRBD2 (5 bases each). The CDR3 sequence is 17 residues long. Trimming stripped 5 bases from V and 2 bases from J, with 19 bases between. Per the germline V gene, CDR1 is SNHLY and CDR2 is FYNNEI. The full variable domain, in which reference TRBV2 and TRBJ2-4 provide the parts outside the CDR3, is EPEVTQTPSHQVTQMGQEVILRCVPISNHLYFYWYRQILGQKVEFLVSFYNNEISEKSEIFDDQFSVERPDGSNFTLKIRSTKLEDSAMYFCASSSSRDGKTKNIQYFGAGTRLSVL.

Many counts were recorded for this clonotype. The rearrangement links TRBV28 to TRBJ1-2; unclear D gene. There are 14 residues in the CDR3. The germline gives CDR1 MDHEN, CDR2 SYDVKM. V lost 2 bases, J lost 2 bases, and 9 bases lay in between. The CDR3: CASSLNGRNYGYTF. The CDR3 nucleotides are TGTGCCAGCAGTTTAAACGGAAGGAACTATGGCTACACCTTC.

This clonotype was recorded many times. This chain uses TRBV29-1 with TRBJ2-1; D call uncertain. The germline CDR1 and CDR2 sequences are SQVTM and ANQGSEA. Trimming left V 2 bases short and J 0 bases short, with 14 bases between. The CDR3 contains 16 residues. This CDR3 is CSVEPPGRSSYNEQFF. DNA for the CDR3: TGCAGCGTTGAACCGCCTGGGCGGTCCTCCTACAATGAGCAGTTCTTC.

This clonotype has ten or more counts. This sequence joins TRBV6-2 or TRBV6-3 and TRBJ2-3; TRBD1 matches at 11 bases. The germline V gene encodes CDR1 MNHEY and CDR2 SVGEGT. Germline trimming cut 2 bases from V and 3 bases from J; bases unmatched to any gene: 7. The CDR3 contains 17 residues. CDR3: CASSYPPDRGRTDTQYF. The CDR3 nucleotides are TGTGCCAGCAGTTACCCCCCGGACAGGGGGCGGACAGATACGCAGTATTTT.

This clonotype was picked up many times. The chain recombines TRBV3-1 with TRBJ2-3; D remains ambiguous. Per the germline V gene, CDR1 is LGHDT and CDR2 is YNNKEL (reference sequence). The V end lost 2 bases, the J end lost 1 base, and 13 bases lay between the germline ends. The CDR3 loop spans 16 amino acids. CDR3 amino acids: CASSQTRVMGTDTQYF. In nucleotides, the CDR3 is TGTGCCAGCAGCCAAACACGAGTTATGGGCACAGATACGCAGTATTTT.

This clonotype was recorded many times. CDR3 amino acids: CASSLAGGFPDTQYF. As DNA, the CDR3 is TGTGCCAGCAGCTTAGCGGGGGGGTTTCCAGATACGCAGTATTTT. V gene TRBV7-2 combines with J gene TRBJ2-3; 7 positions match TRBD2. The CDR3 runs to 15 residues. The trim removed 0 bases at V and 4 bases at J, leaving 4 bases unmatched. CDR1 SGHTA and CDR2 FQGNSA come from the germline V gene.

In its sample, this clonotype was seen many times. The V and J genes are TRBV20-1 and TRBJ2-3; D gene ambiguous. CDR3 size: 11 residues. CDR1 DFQATT and CDR2 SNEGSKA come from the germline V gene (reference sequence). V lost 3 bases and J 2 bases, leaving 3 bases between the germline ends. The CDR3 is CSASHTDTQYF. The CDR3 DNA sequence: TGCAGTGCTAGTCACACAGATACGCAGTATTTT.

The table lists this clonotype with many counts. V is TRBV12-3 or TRBV12-4 and J is TRBJ1-5; 9 nucleotides agree with TRBD1. Trimming cost V 3 bases and J 5 bases; bases outside gene matches: 5. The CDR3 totals 15 residues. CDR3 in amino acids: CASSLTGGTDQPQHF. The CDR3 nucleotides are TGTGCCAGCAGTTTGACAGGGGGAACAGATCAGCCCCAGCATTTT.

This clonotype was recorded at least ten times. The CDR3 reads CASPPPGGRSEAFF. The CDR3 DNA is TGTGCCAGCCCACCCCCGGGGGGCAGGTCTGAAGCTTTCTTT. The rearrangement links TRBV28 to TRBJ1-1, with D possibly matching TRBD1 (6 bases). The CDR3 sequence is 14 residues long. V was pared by 8 bases and J by 6 bases, with 19 bases between. Germline assignment: CDR1 MDHEN and CDR2 SYDVKM. The full variable domain, rest sourced from reference TRBV28 and TRBJ1-1, is DVKVTQSSRYLVKRTGEKVFLECVQDMDHENMFWYRQDPGLGLRLIYFSYDVKMKEKGDIPEGYSVSREKKERFSLILESASTNQTSMYLCASPPPGGRSEAFFGQGTRLTVV.

This clonotype was detected many times. The V gene is TRBV29-1, the J gene TRBJ2-7; D is possibly TRBD1 or TRBD2 (5 bases each). The ends were cut back, 4 bases at V and 0 bases at J, with 10 bases in the middle. The germline CDR1 and CDR2 sequences are SQVTM and ANQGSEA. The CDR3 is 13 residues long. This chain's CDR3 is CSVGDRRSYEQYF. In DNA, the CDR3 is TGCAGCGTTGGGGACCGTCGCTCCTACGAGCAGTACTTC.

At least ten counts were recorded for this clonotype. The rearrangement links TRBV12-3 or TRBV12-4 to TRBJ1-4, with D uncertain. V was trimmed by 6 bases and J by 6 bases, leaving 11 bases between them. This CDR3 has 13 amino acids. DNA for the CDR3: TGTGCCAGCAGCTCAGGCACTGATGAAAAACTGTTTTTT. Translated: CASSSGTDEKLFF.

This clonotype was detected ten times or more. The chain links TRBV12-3 or TRBV12-4 to TRBJ1-3; 7 nucleotides align to TRBD1. This CDR3 contains 15 residues. V lost 6 bases and J lost 5; bases outside the gene matches: 10. The CDR3 here is CASSPTGTARNTIYF. CDR3 DNA: TGTGCCAGCAGCCCGACTGGGACAGCAAGAAACACCATATATTTT.

This clonotype was counted at least ten times. This sequence joins TRBV7-2 and TRBJ2-5; 7 bases are a match to TRBD1. Germline assignment: CDR1 SGHTA and CDR2 FQGNSA. The length of the CDR3 is 14 residues. V trimming: 2 bases; J trimming: 4 bases; junction bases outside the gene matches: 4. The CDR3 nucleotides are TGTGCCAGCAGCTTAACTCCAGGGGGAGAGACCCAGTACTTC. Translating gives CASSLTPGGETQYF.